The rows below give T cell receptor beta chains drawn from one sample of a study of blood T cell repertoires in COVID-19. Assay used: immunoSEQ multiplex PCR; TCRdb lists only in-frame clones, some missing. The table includes about 62,000 clones, around 74% detected once. Sequencing was done on a sample of peripheral blood. These TCRs come from a woman aged 50 to 60 with active or convalescent COVID-19. Both conserved end residues are part of each CDR3. Fields, in order: J gene, D gene, clone size, V gene, CDR3 DNA, CDR3 protein. A D gene is named only where the DNA matches it firmly. Not all rows give a size; the values are once, few, many and, for expanded clones, a class.

J: TRBJ2-1
D: .
size: once
V: TRBV25-1
DNA: TGTGCCAATGGTGGGCTAGCTGAAGACAATGAGCAGTTCTTC
CDR3: CANGGLAEDNEQFF

J: TRBJ2-5
D: TRBD1
size: .
V: TRBV2
DNA: TGTGCCAGCAGTGAAAGGGGGCTAGCCGCTTCCAGGGAGACCCAGTACTTC
CDR3: CASSERGLAASRETQYF

J: TRBJ1-2
D: TRBD1
size: .
V: TRBV6-5
DNA: TGTGCCAGCAGTTTAAAGGGGGCGACTAACTATGGCTACACCTTC
CDR3: CASSLKGATNYGYTF

J: TRBJ1-1
D: .
size: few
V: TRBV5-6
DNA: TGTGCCAGCAGCCCATCGAACACTGAAGCTTTCTTT
CDR3: CASSPSNTEAFF

J: TRBJ1-1
D: .
size: few
V: TRBV30
DNA: TGTGCCTGGAGTGGACGATCAGGAGGGAACACTGAAGCTTTCTTT
CDR3: CAWSGRSGGNTEAFF

J: TRBJ2-1
D: .
size: .
V: TRBV2
DNA: TGTGCCAGCACAAAAACAAGACAATTGGAGCAGTTCTTC
CDR3: CASTKTRQLEQFF

J: TRBJ2-7
D: .
size: .
V: TRBV4-1
DNA: TGCGCCAGCAGCCCCCCGCAGTCCCACGAGCAGTACTTC
CDR3: CASSPPQSHEQYF

J: TRBJ2-1
D: TRBD2
size: .
V: TRBV7-9
DNA: TGTGCCAGCAGCTTAGTACTAGCGGCGCCCACAGAGCAGTTCTTC
CDR3: CASSLVLAAPTEQFF

J: TRBJ1-6
D: .
size: .
V: TRBV18
DNA: TGTGCCAGCTCGTCTGTCCCCTATAATTCACCCCTCCACTTT
CDR3: CASSSVPYNSPLHF

J: TRBJ1-2
D: .
size: .
V: TRBV6-1
DNA: TGTGCCAGCAGTGAAACCATCGCGCGGGGCTACACCTTC
CDR3: CASSETIARGYTF

J: TRBJ2-1
D: TRBD2
size: .
V: TRBV7-6
DNA: TGTGCCAGCAGCGGCGGGACTAGCGGGCTTACCAATGAGCAGTTCTTC
CDR3: CASSGGTSGLTNEQFF

J: TRBJ1-4
D: .
size: .
V: TRBV12-3/TRBV12-4
DNA: TGTGCCAGCGGAACTAACGTGGGTGAAAAACTGTTTTTT
CDR3: CASGTNVGEKLFF

J: TRBJ1-6
D: .
size: many
V: TRBV6-6
DNA: TGTGCCAGCAGTTACTCGTCCTCCCAGCCCCTCCACTTT
CDR3: CASSYSSSQPLHF

J: TRBJ2-7
D: .
size: .
V: TRBV12-3/TRBV12-4
DNA: TGTGCCAGCAGTTTAGCCCCTCTATCCGAGCAGTACTTC
CDR3: CASSLAPLSEQYF

J: TRBJ2-1
D: TRBD2
size: .
V: TRBV19
DNA: TGTGCCAGTAGTATACCCCTAGCGGGAGGGCCAAGGGATGAGCAGTTCTTC
CDR3: CASSIPLAGGPRDEQFF

J: TRBJ2-7
D: .
size: .
V: TRBV3-1/TRBV3-2
DNA: TGTGCCAGCAGCCAAGATTTCTACGGTACCTACGAGCAGTACTTC
CDR3: CASSQDFYGTYEQYF

J: TRBJ2-1
D: .
size: .
V: TRBV21-1
DNA: TGTGCCAGCAGCGCTCGGACAGGGGGATCTGGTGAGCAGTTCTTC
CDR3: CASSARTGGSGEQFF

J: TRBJ2-4
D: TRBD1
size: .
V: TRBV19
DNA: TGTGCCAGTAGGGGGGATCTCGGGACAGGCAAAAACATTCAGTACTTC
CDR3: CASRGDLGTGKNIQYF

J: TRBJ2-5
D: .
size: .
V: TRBV28
DNA: TGTGCCAGTCTCCGGGGAGAGACCCAGTACTTC
CDR3: CASLRGETQYF

J: TRBJ1-4
D: .
size: .
V: TRBV5-5
DNA: TGTGCCAGCAGCTTGTCTTCGGCCGCCCGGCGACTTCTGTTTTTT
CDR3: CASSLSSAARRLLFF

J: TRBJ2-7
D: TRBD2
size: once
V: TRBV5-6
DNA: TGTGCCAGCAGCTTGCTGAGCGGGAGCGTAAACGAGCAGTACTTC
CDR3: CASSLLSGSVNEQYF

J: TRBJ2-7
D: .
size: .
V: TRBV4-3
DNA: TGCGCCAGCAGCCAAGAAGGAGGGGGCAATTACGAGCAGTACTTC
CDR3: CASSQEGGGNYEQYF

J: TRBJ1-2
D: .
size: few
V: TRBV5-1
DNA: TGCGCCAGCAGCTTGGCAGGGGAGCATGGCTACACCTTC
CDR3: CASSLAGEHGYTF

J: TRBJ2-2
D: .
size: .
V: TRBV19
DNA: TGTGCCAGTAGTAAGGGGCTGAACACCGGGGAGCTGTTTTTT
CDR3: CASSKGLNTGELFF

J: TRBJ1-1
D: .
size: .
V: TRBV11-3
DNA: TGTGCCAGCAGCTTAGGCGGGGGGAACACTGAAGCTTTCTTT
CDR3: CASSLGGGNTEAFF

J: TRBJ2-3
D: .
size: .
V: TRBV5-6
DNA: TGTGCCAGCAGCGAGGGTGGCACAGATACGCAGTATTTT
CDR3: CASSEGGTDTQYF

J: TRBJ1-3
D: .
size: .
V: TRBV27
DNA: TGTGCCAGCAGTTTTACCAGGGATGGAAACACCATATATTTT
CDR3: CASSFTRDGNTIYF

J: TRBJ2-1
D: TRBD2
size: .
V: TRBV28
DNA: TGTGCCAGCAGTTACGCCTTAGCGGGAGTCCACAATGAGCAGTTCTTC
CDR3: CASSYALAGVHNEQFF

J: TRBJ1-3
D: .
size: .
V: TRBV18
DNA: TGTGCCAGCTCACCGGGCCGCCGAAACACCATATATTTT
CDR3: CASSPGRRNTIYF

J: TRBJ1-5
D: .
size: .
V: TRBV6-2/TRBV6-3
DNA: TGTGCCAGCAGCGAAGACAGGTTCGAGCCCCAGCATTTT
CDR3: CASSEDRFEPQHF

J: TRBJ2-3
D: .
size: .
V: TRBV5-5
DNA: TGTGTCAGCACGTACACAGATACGCAGTATTTT
CDR3: CVSTYTDTQYF

J: TRBJ1-1
D: TRBD1
size: .
V: TRBV19
DNA: TGTGCCAGTAGGGTTGAAACAGGGGCCGGGGCTGAAGCTTTCTTT
CDR3: CASRVETGAGAEAFF

J: TRBJ2-1
D: .
size: .
V: TRBV6-2/TRBV6-3
DNA: TGTGCCAGCAGTTACGTCCGGGGGAGGAACTACAATGAGCAGTTCTTC
CDR3: CASSYVRGRNYNEQFF

J: TRBJ1-5
D: TRBD1
size: .
V: TRBV30
DNA: TGTGCCTGGAGTGACCGGGACAGGGGGCGCCTCTGGGATCAGCCCCAGCATTTT
CDR3: CAWSDRDRGRLWDQPQHF

J: TRBJ1-2
D: .
size: .
V: TRBV29-1
DNA: TGCAGCGTCCTTACCCGGGGAGTAAGTGGCTACACCTTC
CDR3: CSVLTRGVSGYTF

J: TRBJ2-3
D: .
size: .
V: TRBV12-3/TRBV12-4
DNA: TGTGCCAGCAGCCGTAAAGATACGCAGTATTTT
CDR3: CASSRKDTQYF

J: TRBJ2-3
D: TRBD1
size: .
V: TRBV9
DNA: TGTGCCAGCAGCGCCTCGACAGGGATAGATACGCAGTATTTT
CDR3: CASSASTGIDTQYF

J: TRBJ2-3
D: .
size: .
V: TRBV23-1
DNA: TGCGCCAGCAGTCATACAGGATATAGCACAGATACGCAGTATTTT
CDR3: CASSHTGYSTDTQYF

J: TRBJ1-5
D: TRBD1
size: .
V: TRBV5-6
DNA: TGTGCCAGCAGCTTAACCCTAGGACAGGGGAGCAATCAGCCCCAGCATTTT
CDR3: CASSLTLGQGSNQPQHF

J: TRBJ2-7
D: TRBD2
size: many
V: TRBV7-9
DNA: TGTGCCAGCAGCTTAGTGGGCGGGAGGACCACTTACGAGCAGTACTTC
CDR3: CASSLVGGRTTYEQYF